The rows below give T cell receptor beta chains drawn from one sample of a study of blood T cell repertoires in COVID-19. Repertoires were generated with immunoSEQ multiplex PCR, while TCRdb's copy carries only in-frame clones and drops some. The sample has a few hundred thousand clones, around 90% seen once. Sample: peripheral blood. The receptors come from a woman in her sixties with COVID-19, enrolled during active disease. Each CDR3 is given with its conserved first and last residue. Fields, in order: V gene, J gene, clone size, CDR3 length, D gene, CDR3 protein, CDR3 DNA. A D gene is named only where the DNA matches it firmly. Rows may omit the clone size; those that give it use once, few, many or a size class.

TRBV10-3	TRBJ1-2	NA	16	NA	CAISESKEGFSYGYTF	TGTGCCATCAGTGAGTCGAAGGAGGGGTTCAGCTATGGCTACACCTTC
TRBV19	TRBJ2-5	NA	13	TRBD1	CASSSGTGETQYF	TGTGCCAGTAGTAGCGGGACAGGAGAGACCCAGTACTTC
TRBV27	TRBJ1-3	NA	15	NA	CASSPTVTSGNTIYF	TGTGCCAGCAGTCCTACAGTGACCTCTGGAAACACCATATATTTT
TRBV19	TRBJ1-2	NA	15	NA	CASSIPSTANYGYTF	TGTGCCAGTAGTATCCCGAGCACGGCTAACTATGGCTACACCTTC
TRBV7-3	TRBJ1-6	few	16	TRBD1	CASSLTGQPDNSPLHF	TGTGCCAGCAGCTTAACGGGACAGCCTGATAATTCACCCCTCCACTTT
TRBV30	TRBJ1-5	few	13	NA	CAWSVRDDQPQHF	TGTGCCTGGAGTGTCCGGGATGATCAGCCCCAGCATTTT
TRBV3-1/TRBV3-2	TRBJ1-1	NA	16	NA	CASSLGGRSMGTEAFF	TGTGCCAGCAGCCTTGGGGGCCGGTCTATGGGGACTGAAGCTTTCTTT
TRBV7-9	TRBJ1-3	NA	16	NA	CASSLGFVLGGNTIYF	TGTGCCAGCAGCTTAGGGTTTGTCCTCGGTGGAAACACCATATATTTT
TRBV19	TRBJ1-5	NA	19	TRBD1	CASSIGIYTGGNSNQPQHF	TGTGCCAGTAGTATAGGAATCTATACAGGGGGCAATAGCAATCAGCCCCAGCATTTT
TRBV5-4	TRBJ2-7	few	14	TRBD2	CASSFRGGAHEQYF	TGTGCCAGCAGCTTCCGCGGGGGGGCCCACGAGCAGTACTTC
TRBV15	TRBJ2-1	NA	15	NA	CASRLGQLPYNEQFF	TGTGCCTCGCGGCTAGGACAGCTACCTTACAATGAGCAGTTCTTC
TRBV10-3	TRBJ2-2	NA	16	TRBD1	CAISEADRLNTGELFF	TGTGCCATCAGTGAAGCGGACAGGTTGAACACCGGGGAGCTGTTTTTT
TRBV19	TRBJ2-2	NA	16	NA	CASSSTGTLNTGELFF	TGTGCCAGTAGTTCGACCGGGACATTGAACACCGGGGAGCTGTTTTTT
TRBV6-2/TRBV6-3	TRBJ2-3	NA	15	NA	CASSYEGLNTDTQYF	TGTGCCAGCAGTTACGAGGGACTTAACACAGATACGCAGTATTTT
TRBV27	TRBJ1-2	NA	14	TRBD1	CASSDRGLGYGYTF	TGTGCCAGCTCCGACAGGGGGCTCGGCTATGGCTACACCTTC
TRBV5-4	TRBJ1-4	few	15	TRBD1	CASSLAPDRSEKLFF	TGTGCCAGCAGCTTGGCCCCGGACAGGAGTGAAAAACTGTTTTTT
TRBV3-1/TRBV3-2	TRBJ2-1	NA	11	NA	CASSLYNEQFF	TGTGCCAGCAGCCTATACAATGAGCAGTTCTTC
TRBV5-5	TRBJ2-1	NA	17	NA	CASSPDARVASYNEQFF	TGTGCCAGCAGCCCCGACGCGCGGGTAGCATCCTACAATGAGCAGTTCTTC
TRBV9	TRBJ2-4	NA	14	NA	CASSATLAKNIQYF	TGTGCCAGCAGCGCTACTCTAGCCAAAAACATTCAGTACTTC
TRBV5-1	TRBJ2-7	NA	13	NA	CASSYTDSSEQYF	TGCGCCAGCAGTTATACCGACTCGAGTGAGCAGTACTTC
TRBV5-4	TRBJ1-1	NA	16	TRBD1	CASSLDPGQKNTEAFF	TGTGCCAGCAGCTTGGACCCGGGACAGAAGAACACTGAAGCTTTCTTT
TRBV7-7	TRBJ2-3	NA	15	TRBD2	CASSLTSGPTDTQYF	TGTGCTAGCAGCCTGACTAGCGGACCCACAGATACGCAGTATTTT
TRBV5-1	TRBJ1-2	NA	14	TRBD1	CASSLEQGARGYTF	TGCGCCAGCAGCTTGGAGCAGGGGGCGCGTGGCTACACCTTC
TRBV6-5	TRBJ2-7	once	11	NA	CATIRAGEQYF	TGTGCCACAATAAGAGCAGGCGAGCAGTACTTC
TRBV11-2	TRBJ2-7	NA	14	TRBD1	CASSHGDRAYEQYF	TGTGCCAGCAGCCACGGGGACAGAGCCTACGAGCAGTACTTC
TRBV3-1/TRBV3-2	TRBJ1-1	NA	14	NA	CASSHPQGNTEAFF	TGTGCCAGCAGCCACCCCCAGGGGAACACTGAAGCTTTCTTT
TRBV5-1	TRBJ1-4	NA	13	TRBD1	CASGQGPNEKLFF	TGCGCCAGCGGACAGGGACCTAATGAAAAACTGTTTTTT
TRBV7-2	TRBJ2-2	NA	17	TRBD2	CASSPRTSGGITGELFF	TGTGCCAGCAGCCCCCGAACTAGCGGGGGGATCACCGGGGAGCTGTTTTTT
TRBV20-1	TRBJ2-3	NA	17	TRBD1	CSASDSSGQGGTDTQYF	TGCAGTGCTAGTGACTCCTCCGGACAGGGGGGTACAGATACGCAGTATTTT
TRBV5-1	TRBJ2-5	NA	13	TRBD1	CASFAGTGETQYF	TGCGCCAGTTTTGCCGGGACAGGGGAGACCCAGTACTTC
TRBV15	TRBJ1-1	NA	16	NA	CATSREVTGPNTEAFF	TGTGCCACCAGCAGAGAGGTGACAGGCCCGAACACTGAAGCTTTCTTT
TRBV3-1/TRBV3-2	TRBJ2-1	NA	16	TRBD1	CASSHHRDRGLDEQFF	TGTGCCAGCAGCCACCACCGGGACAGGGGTTTGGATGAGCAGTTCTTC
TRBV11-2	TRBJ2-7	NA	14	NA	CASSLDWQVDEQYF	TGTGCCAGCAGCTTAGATTGGCAGGTGGACGAGCAGTACTTC
TRBV7-9	TRBJ1-4	NA	13	NA	CASSGGLNEKLFF	TGTGCCAGCAGTGGGGGACTTAATGAAAAACTGTTTTTT
TRBV5-1	TRBJ1-1	NA	14	TRBD1	CASSGGTANTEAFF	TGCGCCAGCAGCGGGGGGACAGCGAACACTGAAGCTTTCTTT
TRBV7-2	TRBJ2-1	once	18	NA	CASSLVAVWAGLYNEQFF	TGTGCCAGCAGCTTAGTTGCGGTATGGGCAGGGCTTTACAATGAGCAGTTCTTC
TRBV4-2	TRBJ1-1	NA	17	NA	CASSPSSVTAGGTEAFF	TGTGCCAGCAGCCCAAGTTCCGTAACCGCTGGGGGGACTGAAGCTTTCTTT
TRBV6-6	TRBJ1-3	NA	15	NA	CASSYSRDSGNTIYF	TGTGCCAGCAGTTACTCCCGGGACTCTGGAAACACCATATATTTT
TRBV7-8	TRBJ1-1	once	14	NA	CASRRTDGDTEAFF	TGTGCCAGCAGACGGACTGATGGGGACACTGAAGCTTTCTTT
TRBV4-3	TRBJ2-7	NA	15	NA	CASSQGRAATYEQYF	TGCGCCAGCAGCCAAGGTCGCGCGGCTACCTACGAGCAGTACTTC
TRBV13	TRBJ1-4	NA	14	NA	CASSLWGRGEKLFF	TGTGCCAGCAGCTTATGGGGGCGAGGTGAAAAACTGTTTTTT
TRBV4-1	TRBJ2-1	NA	14	TRBD2	CASSQIRGGREQFF	TGCGCCAGCAGCCAAATACGGGGGGGCCGTGAGCAGTTCTTC
TRBV5-4	TRBJ2-2	few	15	TRBD2	CASSLLREGTGELFF	TGTGCCAGCAGCTTGCTCCGGGAGGGCACCGGGGAGCTGTTTTTT
TRBV2	TRBJ2-1	NA	14	NA	CASSEGRGTNEQFF	TGTGCCAGCAGTGAGGGTCGGGGGACCAATGAGCAGTTCTTC
TRBV9	TRBJ1-3	NA	14	NA	CASSVGAEGNTIYF	TGTGCCAGCAGCGTAGGGGCAGAAGGAAACACCATATATTTT
TRBV5-1	TRBJ2-3	NA	16	NA	CASSLTGTPGTDTQYF	TGCGCCAGCAGCTTAACTGGGACTCCTGGCACAGATACGCAGTATTTT
TRBV6-1	TRBJ2-7	NA	13	NA	CASSELTAYEQYF	TGTGCCAGCAGTGAACTAACAGCCTACGAGCAGTACTTC
TRBV19	TRBJ1-4	NA	15	NA	CASSILSGEIEKLFF	TGTGCCAGTAGTATTTTATCAGGGGAGATCGAAAAACTGTTTTTT
TRBV5-1	TRBJ2-7	NA	14	NA	CASSLEGWSYEQYF	TGCGCCAGCAGCTTGGAGGGGTGGAGCTACGAGCAGTACTTC
TRBV10-3	TRBJ1-2	NA	14	NA	CAISLSGTNYGYTF	TGTGCCATCAGTCTGAGCGGAACTAACTATGGCTACACCTTC
TRBV5-1	TRBJ1-4	NA	15	TRBD1	CASSSGQATNEKLFF	TGCGCCAGCAGCTCGGGACAGGCAACTAATGAAAAACTGTTTTTT
TRBV6-2/TRBV6-3	TRBJ2-1	NA	17	TRBD2	CASSQLGLAGGVNEQFF	TGTGCCAGCAGTCAACTCGGCCTAGCGGGGGGGGTCAATGAGCAGTTCTTC